This T cell receptor beta chain was identified during a study of blood T cell repertoires in COVID-19. Only in-frame clones appear in the TCRdb table, and some are missing; sequencing was by immunoSEQ multiplex PCR. Here the sample spans some 490,000 clones, approximately 85% being singletons. The material sequenced was peripheral blood. The TCR comes from a human donor in a cohort sampled during active COVID-19.

CDR3 bases: TGTGCCAGCAGTATCTTCGACAGAGCCAGTGAAGCTTTCTTT. Its translation: CASSIFDRASEAFF. The chain links TRBV27 to TRBJ1-1, with D maybe TRBD1 (5 bases). V lost 5 bases and J lost 7, with 17 bases in between. The CDR3 runs to 14 residues. The germline gives CDR1 MNHEY, CDR2 SMNVEV (reference sequence).